This TCR beta chain came from a study of post-analysis software for immune sequencing data. Whole-study findings and limits: Comparison of patients with controls showed a handful of TRBV segments more frequent in patients, TRBV5-6, TRBV5-1 and TRBV20-1 among them.

Germline V gene lookup returns CDR1 GTSNPN and CDR2 SVGIG (reference sequence). The V gene lost 6 bases and the J gene lost 3 bases, with 16 bases spanning the gap. This CDR3 contains 14 residues. Prepared TCR beta cDNA libraries contained unique molecular identifiers. TCRdb ran MiXCR on the PCR reads and lists one entry per CDR3 protein. This table holds hundreds of thousands of distinct CDR3 sequences, approximately 60% found once. Comments on this clonotype: Its antigen remains unknown.

What was sequenced was blood. This sequence was found in a girl aged 2 to 9 with multiple sclerosis. The chain joins TRBV30 to TRBJ2-3; no clear D gene. CDR3 DNA: TGTGCCTGCCGTATAGGTAGCTCGACAGATACGCAGTATTTT. This gives the protein CACRIGSSTDTQYF.